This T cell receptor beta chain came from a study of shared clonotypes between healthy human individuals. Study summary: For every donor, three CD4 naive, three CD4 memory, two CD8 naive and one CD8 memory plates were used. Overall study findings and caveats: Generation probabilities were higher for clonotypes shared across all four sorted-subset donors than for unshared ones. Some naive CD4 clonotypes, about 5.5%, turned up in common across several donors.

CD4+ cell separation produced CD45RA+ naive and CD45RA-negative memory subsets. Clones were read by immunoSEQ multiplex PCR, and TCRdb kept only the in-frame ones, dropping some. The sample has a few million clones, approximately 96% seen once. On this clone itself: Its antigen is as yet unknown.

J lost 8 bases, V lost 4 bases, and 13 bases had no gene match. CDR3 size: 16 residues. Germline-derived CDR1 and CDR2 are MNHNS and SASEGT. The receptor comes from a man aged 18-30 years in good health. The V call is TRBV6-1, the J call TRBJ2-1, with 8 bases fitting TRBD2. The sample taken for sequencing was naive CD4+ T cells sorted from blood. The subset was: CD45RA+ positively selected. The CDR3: CASSVNRGGKGDEQFF. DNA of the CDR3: TGTGCCAGCAGTGTAAACCGGGGGGGCAAAGGCGATGAGCAGTTCTTC.